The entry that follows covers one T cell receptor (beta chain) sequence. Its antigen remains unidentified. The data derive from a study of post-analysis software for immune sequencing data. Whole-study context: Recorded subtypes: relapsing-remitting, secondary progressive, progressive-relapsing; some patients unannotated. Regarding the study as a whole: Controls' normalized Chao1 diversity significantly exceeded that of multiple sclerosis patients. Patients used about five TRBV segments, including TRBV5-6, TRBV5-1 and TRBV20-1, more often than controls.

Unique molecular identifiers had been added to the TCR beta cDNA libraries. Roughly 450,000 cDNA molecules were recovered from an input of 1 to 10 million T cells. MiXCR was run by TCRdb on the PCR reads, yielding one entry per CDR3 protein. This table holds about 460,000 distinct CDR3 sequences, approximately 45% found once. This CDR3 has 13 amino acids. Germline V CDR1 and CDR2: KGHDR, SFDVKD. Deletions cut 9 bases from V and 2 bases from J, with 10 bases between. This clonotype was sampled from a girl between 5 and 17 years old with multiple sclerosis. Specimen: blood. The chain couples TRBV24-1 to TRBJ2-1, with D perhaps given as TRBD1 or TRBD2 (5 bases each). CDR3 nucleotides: TGTGCCACCGAGAGGGGTCCCTACAATGAGCAGTTCTTC. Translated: CATERGPYNEQFF.